This T cell receptor beta chain is from a study of shared clonotypes between healthy human individuals. Clones were read by immunoSEQ multiplex PCR, and TCRdb kept only the in-frame ones, dropping some. The top ten clones hold roughly 12% of a sample with about half a million clones, 65% to 80% of them seen once. Sequenced input: PBMCs. The receptor was isolated from a woman aged 40 to 49 in good health. Some clones in this sample may be carry-over from other donors' samples.

The chain's CDR3 is CASSLDGQSTDTQYF. The CDR3, as DNA: TGTGCCAGCAGCTTGGACGGACAGTCCACAGATACGCAGTATTTT. The rearrangement uses TRBV5-4 and TRBJ2-3; weak D call: TRBD1 (6 bases). The ends were cut back, 0 bases at V and 2 bases at J, with 10 bases in the middle. Germline V CDR1 and CDR2: SGHNT, YYREEE (reference sequence). CDR3 length: 15 amino acids.